A single sample is the source of the 22 T cell receptor beta chains below, sequenced in a study of shared clonotypes between healthy human individuals. TCRdb's table, derived via immunoSEQ multiplex PCR, lists solely in-frame clones and lacks some. Among about 2.4 million clones listed, roughly 93% were seen once. Sample: naive CD4+ T cells from PBMCs. Subset of the sample: CD45RA+ positively selected. Source of these receptors: a man aged 18 to 30 in good health. Some clones in this sample may be carry-over from other donors' samples.

The V and J genes are TRBV7-2 and TRBJ2-1; tentatively, D is TRBD1 or TRBD2 (5 bases each). The CDR3 extends over 13 amino acids. Germline CDR1 and CDR2: SGHTA and FQGNSA. The V end lost 5 bases, the J end lost 5 bases, and 10 bases lay between the germline ends. The CDR3, as DNA: TGTGCCAGCAGCCCGGGACCCAACAATGAGCAGTTCTTC. This sequence encodes CASSPGPNNEQFF.

A note on this clone: The sample contains more than one DNA sequence encoding this CDR3. The V call is TRBV5-1, the J call TRBJ2-3; 11 bases are shared with TRBD2. Per the germline V gene, CDR1 is SGHRS and CDR2 is YFSETQ. The CDR3 has 14 residues. Losses at the gene ends were 2 bases for V and 5 bases for J; bases not matched to a gene: 1. CDR3 region: CASSLTSGRDTQYF. The CDR3 region has the DNA TGCGCCAGCAGCTTAACTAGCGGGAGAGATACGCAGTATTTT. The entire variable domain, with the rest obtained from reference TRBV5-1 and TRBJ2-3, is as follows: KAGVTQTPRYLIKTRGQQVTLSCSPISGHRSVSWYQQTPGQGLQFLFEYFSETQRNKGNFPGRFSGRQFSNSRSEMNVSTLELGDSALYLCASSLTSGRDTQYFGPGTRLTVL.

This clone was seen a single time. V is TRBV28 and J is TRBJ2-3; a weak D match, TRBD2 (5 bases). CDR3 length equals 14 residues. CDR1 MDHEN and CDR2 SYDVKM come from the germline V gene. Trimming removed 5 bases at V and 4 bases at J, with 13 bases between. The CDR3 is CASSPVGGADTQYF. The CDR3 nucleotides read TGTGCCAGCAGTCCTGTTGGAGGAGCAGATACGCAGTATTTT.

V gene TRBV10-3 combines with J gene TRBJ1-1; 7 nucleotides align to TRBD1. The CDR3 totals 13 residues. The trim removed 6 bases at V and 3 bases at J, leaving 4 bases unmatched. The germline CDR1 and CDR2 sequences are ENHRY and SYGVKD. CDR3 bases: TGTGCCATCAGCGGGACAGCCGACACTGAAGCTTTCTTT. Amino acids: CAISGTADTEAFF.

This chain joins TRBV19 and TRBJ1-4; the D is unclear. The germline CDR1 and CDR2 sequences are LNHDA and SQIVND (reference sequence). The CDR3 runs 13 residues. V lost 4 bases, J lost 4 bases, and 7 bases lay in between. CDR3 DNA sequence: TGTGCCAGTAGTACCTATATTAATGAAAAACTGTTTTTT. This gives the protein CASSTYINEKLFF.

The chain joins TRBV10-3 to TRBJ2-7; either TRBD1 or TRBD2 may supply D (5 bases each). The germline V gene encodes CDR1 ENHRY and CDR2 SYGVKD. The CDR3 totals 13 residues. Trimming removed 0 bases at V and 9 bases at J, with 12 bases between. DNA for the CDR3: TGTGCCATCAGTGAGTCTAAGGAGAGGGGGCAGTACTTC. It yields the protein CAISESKERGQYF.

V gene TRBV7-3 combines with J gene TRBJ1-2, with D perhaps TRBD1 (6 bases). The CDR3 totals 15 residues. Trimming pared 4 bases from V and 6 bases from J, leaving 18 bases between. In germline, CDR1 is SGHTA, CDR2 FQGTGA. Written as DNA, the CDR3 is TGTGCCAGCAGCTCCCAGGCGGGGGGGCAGAATGGCTACACCTTC. It encodes CASSSQAGGQNGYTF.

This clone has just a few counts. The chain uses TRBV7-9 and TRBJ1-4; no definite D call. Trimming took off 5 bases at V and 8 bases at J, with 9 bases between the two ends. CDR1 and CDR2 (germline): SEHNR, FQNEAQ (reference sequence). The CDR3 covers 12 residues. CDR3 DNA: TGTGCCAGCAGCCTTGTTCGAGAAAAACTGTTTTTT. Encoded protein: CASSLVREKLFF.

This chain joins TRBV6-5 and TRBJ1-2; D not certain. Per the germline V gene, CDR1 is MNHEY and CDR2 is SVGAGI. There are 14 residues in the CDR3. V lost 10 bases, J lost 5 bases, and 20 bases lay in between. CDR3 nucleotides: TGTGCCACCTCACTAACGGGAGCGCAGTATGGCTACACCTTC. Amino acids: CATSLTGAQYGYTF.

This chain uses TRBV7-8 with TRBJ1-4, with D unclear. The V end lost 2 bases, the J end lost 2 bases, and 0 bases lay between the germline ends. The V gene's germline CDR1 is SGHVS and CDR2 FQNEAQ. CDR3 size: 12 residues. CDR3 loop: CASSLTNEKLFF. The DNA of the CDR3 is TGTGCCAGCAGCTTAACTAATGAAAAACTGTTTTTT.

For this clone: The same CDR3 is also encoded by other DNA sequences in this sample. The CDR3 reads CASSYSRNYEQYF. CDR3 bases: TGTGCCAGCAGTTACTCGAGAAACTACGAGCAGTACTTC. The chain combines TRBV6-6 with TRBJ2-7; D unresolved. Trimming shortened V by 0 bases and J by 3 bases, and 6 bases separated the two germline ends. Germline V gene data show CDR1 as MNHNY and CDR2 as SVGAGI (reference sequence). This CDR3 region has 13 residues.

The J gene is TRBJ1-5, the V gene TRBV9; unclear D gene. Germline V gene sequence: CDR1 SGDLS, CDR2 YYNGEE. V lost 0 bases, J lost 2 bases, and 6 bases lay in between. The CDR3 spans 14 residues. The CDR3 coding sequence is TGTGCCAGCAGCGTAGACGGGGGCAATCAGCCCCAGCATTTT. Protein sequence: CASSVDGGNQPQHF.

The rearrangement joins TRBV28 to TRBJ1-1, with D maybe TRBD1 (5 bases). CDR3 length: 15 amino acids. V shed 5 bases and J shed 2 bases, with 15 bases lying between them. Per germline, CDR1 MDHEN and CDR2 SYDVKM. The CDR3: CASSRSATVNTEAFF. The CDR3 DNA reads TGTGCCAGCAGTCGATCCGCGACAGTTAACACTGAAGCTTTCTTT.

V and J are TRBV28 and TRBJ1-5; tentative D call: TRBD1 (6 bases). Germline CDR1 and CDR2: MDHEN and SYDVKM. The CDR3 runs 16 residues. Trimming pared 2 bases from V and 2 bases from J, leaving 13 bases between. The CDR3, as DNA: TGTGCCAGCAGTTTACGCCAGGGGATTCGCAATCAGCCCCAGCATTTT. This codes for CASSLRQGIRNQPQHF.

The chain employs TRBV7-6 and TRBJ2-1; D is uncertain. The V and J ends lost 6 bases and 2 bases respectively, with 8 bases between them. CDR1 and CDR2 from the germline V gene are SGHVS and FNYEAQ. The CDR3 sequence is 13 residues long. The CDR3: CASSPIAYNEQFF. Here the CDR3 DNA reads TGTGCCAGCAGTCCCATCGCCTACAATGAGCAGTTCTTC.

The rearrangement uses TRBV5-1 and TRBJ2-7; TRBD2 might be the D (6 bases). Germline CDR1 is SGHRS and CDR2 is YFSETQ. The V and J ends lost 4 bases and 2 bases respectively, with 16 bases between them. The CDR3 has 15 amino acids. The CDR3 sequence: CASSSSGGGPYEQYF. CDR3 bases: TGCGCCAGCAGCAGTAGCGGTGGGGGACCCTACGAGCAGTACTTC.

The V call is TRBV5-5, the J call TRBJ2-5; 7 bases line up with TRBD1. Germline CDR1 and CDR2: SGHKS and YYEKEE (reference sequence). The CDR3 consists of 14 residues. The junction had 5 bases not matched to a gene; V was cut back by 4 bases and J by 2 bases. The CDR3 protein is CASSLTGEQETQYF. CDR3 nucleotides: TGTGCCAGCAGCCTTACAGGGGAGCAAGAGACCCAGTACTTC.

V gene TRBV6-5 combines with J gene TRBJ2-2; D ambiguous. The CDR3 totals 12 residues. V was clipped by 6 bases and J by 4 bases, with 6 bases between them. Per the germline V gene, CDR1 is MNHEY and CDR2 is SVGAGI. The CDR3 here is CASSKITGELFF. In DNA, the CDR3 is TGTGCCAGCAGCAAAATCACCGGGGAGCTGTTTTTT.

The rearrangement uses TRBV5-1 and TRBJ1-2; 8 bases fit TRBD1. V gave up 0 bases and J gave up 8 bases; unmatched junction bases: 6. The CDR3 loop spans 14 amino acids. Germline values: CDR1 SGHRS, CDR2 YFSETQ. The CDR3 is CASSLGAGGFGYTF. The CDR3 nucleotides are TGCGCCAGCAGCTTGGGAGCAGGGGGCTTCGGCTACACCTTC.

V gene TRBV9 combines with J gene TRBJ2-7; 10 positions agree with TRBD2. V lost 5 bases, J lost 0 bases, and 2 bases stayed unmatched. The CDR3 sequence is 14 residues long. From germline, CDR1 is SGDLS and CDR2 YYNGEE. Written as DNA, the CDR3 is TGTGCCAGCAGTAGCGGGAGGTTCTCCTACGAGCAGTACTTC. It yields the protein CASSSGRFSYEQYF.

V gene TRBV2 combines with J gene TRBJ1-1; 8 nucleotides line up with TRBD1. The germline V gene encodes CDR1 SNHLY and CDR2 FYNNEI. V shed 5 bases, J shed 3 bases, and the junction held 5 bases outside the gene matches. The CDR3 consists of 14 residues. CDR3 in DNA: TGTGCCAGCAGTAAAACGGACAGGGACACTGAAGCTTTCTTT. This gives the protein CASSKTDRDTEAFF. The full variable domain, completed using reference TRBV2 and TRBJ1-1, is EPEVTQTPSHQVTQMGQEVILRCVPISNHLYFYWYRQILGQKVEFLVSFYNNEISEKSEIFDDQFSVERPDGSNFTLKIRSTKLEDSAMYFCASSKTDRDTEAFFGQGTRLTVV.

The V and J genes are TRBV7-7 and TRBJ2-5; TRBD1 aligns across 11 bases. The V gene end was trimmed by 4 bases and the J gene end by 4 bases; junction bases not matched to a gene: 5. CDR3 length: 15 residues. Germline V gives CDR1 SSHAT, CDR2 FNYEAQ (reference sequence). As DNA, the CDR3 is TGTGCCAGCAGCTCCGGACAGGGGGCTGGAGAGACCCAGTACTTC. This gives the protein CASSSGQGAGETQYF.